The text below deals with one T cell receptor beta chain. Its antigen remains unidentified. This table comes from immunoSEQ multiplex PCR, and its TCRdb copy is limited to in-frame clones, with some not included. Of approximately 110,000 clones listed, 80% to 95% were seen once; the top ten hold roughly 0.8%. This sample is part of a study of OX40 agonist ivuxolimab in advanced cancers. Study-level background: Those enrolled were 80% to 85% male, with a mean age of approximately 60 years and ages from roughly 23 to 79. Enrollees could have had prior anti-PD-1, anti-PD-L1 or anti-CTLA-4 therapy, which around 43% had received. Study-wide points: More expanded clones were found, on average, in CD8+ than in CD4+ T cells. The study did not work out the antigen specificity of the expanded peripheral T cells.

Germline-derived CDR1 and CDR2 are LGHNT and FRNRAP. The CDR3 covers 12 residues. Trimming took 11 bases from V and 7 from J; bases not matched to a gene: 6. V is TRBV12-5 and J is TRBJ1-5; 9 nucleotides agree with TRBD1. The receptor was derived from an adult with an advanced solid tumor such as melanoma, head and neck, liver or kidney cancer. Material: CD4+ or CD8+ T cells sorted from blood, obtained in a trial of the OX40 agonist ivuxolimab. The DNA of the CDR3 is TGTGCTTCCGGGACAGGGATCCAGCCCCAGCATTTT. As protein: CASGTGIQPQHF.